One and the same sample provided the 19 T cell receptor beta chains below, sequenced in a study of blood T cell repertoires in COVID-19. TCRdb's table, derived via immunoSEQ multiplex PCR, lists solely in-frame clones and lacks some. The sample records around 65,000 clones, roughly 82% being singletons. The sample was peripheral blood. Receptor source: a man older than 75 with active COVID-19.

This clone was observed at least ten times. This chain connects TRBV5-1 to TRBJ1-1; D gene unclear. The CDR3 length is 14 residues. Germline loops: CDR1 SGHRS, CDR2 YFSETQ. Trimming pared 3 bases from V and 5 bases from J, leaving 14 bases between. The CDR3 DNA follows: TGCGCCAGCAGCTCCGGGAATACGGGGACTGAAGCTTTCTTT. Its translation is CASSSGNTGTEAFF.

This chain uses TRBV5-1 with TRBJ1-3; TRBD1 matches 7 bases. CDR1 is SGHRS and CDR2 is YFSETQ in the germline V gene. The CDR3 contains 17 residues. Trimming at V came to 1 base and at J to 2 bases, leaving 9 bases not matched to a gene. CDR3 residues: CASSLWTETGPGNTIYF. CDR3 nucleotides: TGCGCCAGCAGCTTGTGGACCGAGACAGGGCCTGGAAACACCATATATTTT.

The chain uses TRBV4-3 and TRBJ1-1, with D perhaps TRBD1 (6 bases). V was cut by 3 bases and J by 1 base, with 12 bases left in between. The germline V gene has CDR1 LGHNA and CDR2 YSLEER. This CDR3 has 15 residues. The CDR3 loop is CASSHAGQPNTEAFF. DNA for the CDR3: TGCGCCAGCAGCCATGCCGGACAGCCGAACACTGAAGCTTTCTTT.

The chain is built from TRBV29-1 and TRBJ2-5, with D possibly TRBD1 on 7 matching bases. The CDR3 sequence is 13 residues long. V shed 8 bases and J shed 2 bases, with 15 bases lying between them. Per the germline V gene, CDR1 is SQVTM and CDR2 is ANQGSEA. The CDR3 nucleotides read TGCAGCTCAGGAGGGACAGCTCAAGAGACCCAGTACTTC. Translated, it gives CSSGGTAQETQYF.

The rearrangement links TRBV3-1 (or the pseudogene TRBV3-2) to TRBJ2-7; TRBD2 matches at 9 bases. The germline V gene has CDR1 LGHDT and CDR2 YNNKEL (reference sequence). V lost 7 bases and J lost 6; bases outside the gene matches: 10. This CDR3 spans 14 amino acids. CDR3 DNA sequence: TGTGCCAGCACCAATAGCGGGAGTTCGGGCGAGCAGTACTTC. Its protein product is CASTNSGSSGEQYF.

The chain links TRBV29-1 to TRBJ1-2; perhaps TRBD1 as D (6 bases). Germline assignment: CDR1 SQVTM and CDR2 ANQGSEA. The CDR3 runs to 14 residues. Trimming removed 4 bases from V and 7 bases from J, with 19 bases in between. For the CDR3, the DNA is TGCAGCGTTGGTTTAGGCGGGGGCCCTACTGGCTACACCTTC. This encodes CSVGLGGGPTGYTF.

This chain links TRBV6-1 with TRBJ2-7; D gene ambiguous. Trimming removed 0 bases at V and 8 bases at J, with 17 bases between. The CDR3 is 15 amino acids. Germline-derived CDR1 and CDR2 are MNHNS and SASEGT. This chain's CDR3 is CASSEAVQERSQQYF. DNA for the CDR3: TGTGCCAGCAGTGAAGCTGTGCAGGAAAGATCCCAGCAGTACTTC.

The J gene is TRBJ1-4, the V gene TRBV19; no definite D call. V lost 4 bases, J lost 7 bases, and 7 bases lay in between. The CDR3 is 12 amino acids. The germline V gene has CDR1 LNHDA and CDR2 SQIVND (reference sequence). This CDR3 is CASSTGIEKLFF. The CDR3 bases are TGTGCCAGTAGTACGGGAATTGAAAAACTGTTTTTT.

This clone was picked up one time. Here the CDR3 reads CSVSRDRKYEQYF. The CDR3 nucleotides read TGCAGCGTTTCCCGGGACAGGAAGTACGAGCAGTACTTC. The chain uses TRBV29-1 and TRBJ2-7; 8 bases fit TRBD1. Germline CDR1 reads SQVTM; CDR2 reads ANQGSEA. V lost 5 bases and J lost 4; bases outside the gene matches: 7. The CDR3 runs 13 residues.

Only a few counts were recorded for this clone. The chain couples TRBV9 to TRBJ2-7; 12 bases match TRBD2. The CDR3 totals 15 residues. The germline V gene has CDR1 SGDLS and CDR2 YYNGEE. The V and J ends lost 0 bases and 5 bases, in that order; junction bases with no gene match: 3. DNA for the CDR3: TGTGCCAGCAGCGTAGGGTCTAGCGGGAGGGACGAGCAGTACTTC. As protein: CASSVGSSGRDEQYF.

The genes are TRBV19 and TRBJ2-7; TRBD2 is a possible D gene (5 bases). The V and J ends lost 1 base and 6 bases respectively, with 10 bases between them. This CDR3 is 13 amino acids long. Germline assignment: CDR1 LNHDA and CDR2 SQIVND (reference sequence). CDR3 amino acids: CASSIVLAGEQYF. The CDR3 region has the DNA TGTGCCAGTAGTATAGTTCTAGCTGGCGAGCAGTACTTC.

The V gene is TRBV30, the J gene TRBJ2-1, with a possible D match to TRBD1 (6 bases). The CDR3 has 14 amino acids. Trimming left V 3 bases short and J 9 bases short, with 18 bases between. CDR1 GTSNPN and CDR2 SVGIG come from the germline V gene (reference sequence). CDR3 nucleotides: TGTGCCTGGAGCCCCTGGTCAGGGGCAGGTGAGCAGTTCTTC. Translating it yields CAWSPWSGAGEQFF. The full variable domain, its missing parts supplied by reference TRBV30 and TRBJ2-1, is SQTIHQWPATLVQPVGSPLSLECTVEGTSNPNLYWYRQAAGRGLQLLFYSVGIGQISSEVPQNLSASRPQDRQFILSSKKLLLSDSGFYLCAWSPWSGAGEQFFGPGTRLTVL.

The genes are TRBV6-5 and TRBJ2-7; TRBD1 aligns across 10 bases. Trimming at V came to 5 bases and at J to 0 bases, leaving 4 bases not matched to a gene. The germline CDR1 and CDR2 sequences are MNHEY and SVGAGI. This CDR3 is 15 amino acids long. This CDR3 reads CASSPGTGASYEQYF. CDR3 coding DNA: TGTGCCAGCAGTCCCGGGACAGGGGCCTCCTACGAGCAGTACTTC.

The chain is built from TRBV28 and TRBJ2-1, with TRBD2 identical over 7 bases. The CDR3 has 15 residues. CDR1 and CDR2 from the germline V gene are MDHEN and SYDVKM. Trimming took 5 bases from V and 9 from J; bases not matched to a gene: 13. CDR3 coding DNA: TGTGCCAGCAGTGCCCACACTAGCGCCCGCTTTGAGCAGTTCTTC. Its translation is CASSAHTSARFEQFF. Filled out from reference TRBV28 and TRBJ2-1, the complete variable domain reads DVKVTQSSRYLVKRTGEKVFLECVQDMDHENMFWYRQDPGLGLRLIYFSYDVKMKEKGDIPEGYSVSREKKERFSLILESASTNQTSMYLCASSAHTSARFEQFFGPGTRLTVL.

The V call is TRBV28, the J call TRBJ1-4; TRBD1 matches 7 bases. From germline, CDR1 is MDHEN and CDR2 SYDVKM. The CDR3 extends over 18 amino acids. The J segment lost 2 bases and the V segment lost 8 bases, leaving 17 bases of the junction unmatched. This CDR3 is CASSSPGQKGWTNEKLFF. For the CDR3, the DNA is TGTGCCAGCTCCAGCCCGGGACAGAAAGGTTGGACTAATGAAAAACTGTTTTTT.

The chain joins TRBV6-5 to TRBJ2-5, with D perhaps matching TRBD2 (6 bases). V was clipped by 4 bases and J by 4 bases, with 10 bases between them. CDR1 is MNHEY and CDR2 is SVGAGI in the germline V gene. The CDR3 sequence is 13 residues long. The CDR3 nucleotides are TGTGCCAGCAGTTCGGGGGTTTTAGAGACCCAGTACTTC. The encoded protein is CASSSGVLETQYF.

In the case of this clone: One junction end disagrees with the germline gene, perhaps due to a read error. The chain uses TRBV19 and TRBJ2-3, with TRBD2 identical over 8 bases. The CDR3 runs 14 residues. CDR1 and CDR2 (germline): LNHDA, SQIVND (reference sequence). CDR3 protein: CASSGRASTDMQYF. The CDR3 nucleotides read TGTGCCAGTAGCGGGAGGGCTAGCACAGATATGCAGTATTTT.

The chain is built from TRBV5-4 and TRBJ1-1; TRBD1 might be the D (6 bases). Deletions cut 9 bases from V and 3 bases from J, with 18 bases between. This CDR3 region has 14 residues. Looked up from germline, CDR1 is SGHNT and CDR2 is YYREEE (reference sequence). CDR3 coding DNA: TGTGCCACTTCGGCCGGGGGGCGGGACACTGAAGCTTTCTTT. Translated, it gives CATSAGGRDTEAFF.

The genes are TRBV5-6 and TRBJ1-1; a weak D match, TRBD1 (5 bases). The V end was cut by 3 bases, the J end by 10 bases, with 19 bases between. Germline V CDR1 and CDR2: SGHDT, YYEEEE. The CDR3 totals 14 residues. The CDR3: CASSSWGTTGGAFF. The CDR3 DNA reads TGTGCCAGCAGCTCCTGGGGGACGACCGGGGGAGCTTTCTTT.